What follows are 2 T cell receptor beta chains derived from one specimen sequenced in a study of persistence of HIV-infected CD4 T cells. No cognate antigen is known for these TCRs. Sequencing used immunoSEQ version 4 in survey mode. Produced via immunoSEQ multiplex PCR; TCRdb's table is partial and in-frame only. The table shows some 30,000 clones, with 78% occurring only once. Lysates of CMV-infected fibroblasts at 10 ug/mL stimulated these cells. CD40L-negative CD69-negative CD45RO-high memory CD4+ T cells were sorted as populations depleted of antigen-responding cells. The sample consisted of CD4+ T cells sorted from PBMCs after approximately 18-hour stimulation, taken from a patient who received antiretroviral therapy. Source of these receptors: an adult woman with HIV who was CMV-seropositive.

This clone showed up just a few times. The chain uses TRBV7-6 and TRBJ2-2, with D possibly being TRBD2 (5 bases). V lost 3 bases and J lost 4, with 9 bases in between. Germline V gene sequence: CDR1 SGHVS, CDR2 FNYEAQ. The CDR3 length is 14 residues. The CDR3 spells CASSLGSRTGELFF. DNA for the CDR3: TGTGCCAGCAGCTTGGGGAGTCGCACCGGGGAGCTGTTTTTT.

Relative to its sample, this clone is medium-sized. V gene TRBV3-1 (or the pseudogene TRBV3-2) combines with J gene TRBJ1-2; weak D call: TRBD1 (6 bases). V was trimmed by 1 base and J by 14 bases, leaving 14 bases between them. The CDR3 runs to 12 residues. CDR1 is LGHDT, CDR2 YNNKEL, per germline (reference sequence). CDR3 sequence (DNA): TGTGCCAGCAGCCAAGTTGCCGGGGGGCGTACCTTC. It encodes CASSQVAGGRTF.